These T cell receptor beta chains were read from a single sample in a study of tumor and adjacent non-tumor tissue in lung cancer. In TCRdb, the multiplex PCR reads were re-called with MiXCR into one record per CDR3 protein. This sample has under 85,000 distinct CDR3 sequences, with over 65% found just once. Material for sequencing was distant non-tumor lung tissue. The receptor set was obtained from a man in his 70s with non-small cell lung cancer. CDR3s include the opening cysteine and the closing phenylalanine or tryptophan.

v_gene	j_gene	CDR3aa
TRBV29-1	TRBJ1-2	CNAVPYQSSGEDGYTF
TRBV6-1	TRBJ1-5	CASSEGWAMDQPQHF
TRBV6-2/TRBV6-3	.	CASSQNLGGNQPQYF
TRBV12-3/TRBV12-4	TRBJ2-3	CASSPRASTYTQYF
TRBV5-4	TRBJ2-1	CTSSLPAEEQLF
TRBV4-1	TRBJ2-7	CASSNTIRTSLVVDEQYF
TRBV11-2	TRBJ1-2	CASSLDRKGGYTF
TRBV4-2	TRBJ1-4	CASSQVPLVVANEKLFF
TRBV28	TRBJ1-2	CVSSLVLTRQANYGYTF
TRBV11-2	TRBJ2-3	CASSLGSSPSTDTQYF
TRBV5-1	TRBJ2-1	CASGLDAGGPGEQFF
TRBV6-1	TRBJ1-1	CTNRRNEKTEAFF
TRBV5-6	TRBJ2-3	CASSLKWDEGQSTDTQYF
TRBV10-2	TRBJ2-3	CASSEAACLGADTQYF
TRBV11-3	TRBJ2-2	CARSRLLARNTGELFF
TRBV4-3	TRBJ2-7	CASSRIRGLKVSPYEQYF
TRBV10-1	TRBJ2-7	CAGSEPMSPYQQYF
TRBV28	TRBJ2-5	CTSSFNVYRGSETQYF
TRBV11-1	.	CASGFRETSYEQFF
TRBV6-2/TRBV6-3	TRBJ1-5	CDSSYGENKPQHF
TRBV11-3	TRBJ2-3	CAITHREVSTDKQYF
TRBV6-1	TRBJ1-3	CAGGFRITSGNSIYF
TRBV29-1	TRBJ2-7	CSVDKRGIRPYKQYF
TRBV5-4	TRBJ2-6	CDSSYPTGPSSGANVMTF
TRBV10-3	TRBJ2-7	CTIRNLPYEQYF
TRBV7-7	TRBJ2-5	CTSSFAKSGRVTQYF
TRBV11-1	TRBJ1-1	CASNIRDRTRNTEAFF
TRBV6-2/TRBV6-3	TRBJ2-7	CTSSSRGGLYSYEQYF
TRBV6-1	TRBJ1-2	CASIESNGVRGGYTF
TRBV6-1	TRBJ2-7	CASGLAGGRYDQYF
TRBV12-5	TRBJ1-5	CACGPTAGSQPQHF
TRBV10-1	TRBJ2-1	CASSGGESSYNEQFF
TRBV2	TRBJ2-7	CASSEQGLNEQYF
TRBV5-4	TRBJ1-6	CASSRTGDHSSPRHF
TRBV11-2	TRBJ2-3	CAISSHGFSDTQYF
TRBV19	TRBJ2-2	CATQKTTGLRELFF
TRBV7-9	TRBJ1-2	CASIGQANSGYTF
TRBV11-1	TRBJ2-3	CASTRREVSADMQYF
TRBV4-1	TRBJ2-2	CTNRARGSSGGPRGIWELFF
TRBV6-2/TRBV6-3	TRBJ2-2	CVSTPSTAVNAGEVFF
TRBV12-3/TRBV12-4	TRBJ2-1	CASSLETEKVNEQFF
TRBV6-1	TRBJ1-6	CASRGQTNLPLHF
TRBV6-6	TRBJ1-1	CASRWGANTEAFF
TRBV29-1	TRBJ2-5	CSVEAGGESQYF
TRBV7-9	TRBJ2-5	CASSFPNGETQYF
TRBV11-2	TRBJ2-7	CARTLDQRAPYEQYF
TRBV12-3/TRBV12-4	TRBJ1-3	CASSRAGTGIGSGNIIYF
TRBV11-2	TRBJ1-6	CASSLVRQGANNSYLHF
TRBV29-1	TRBJ2-3	CSVGRQALGDTQYF
TRBV24-1	TRBJ2-2	CATRKAGGTGELFF
TRBV6-5	TRBJ1-6	CASSFSDGKNSPLQF
TRBV12-3/TRBV12-4	TRBJ1-3	CASSRPGTGIGSGNAIYF
TRBV12-3/TRBV12-4	TRBJ2-5	CASSLQETEYF
TRBV20-1	TRBJ1-2	CSAKTGGSIGHTF
TRBV11-3	TRBJ1-1	CTRRLSERNMKNEDLF
TRBV5-5	TRBJ1-2	CASNLGARDLYGYSF
TRBV20-1	TRBJ1-2	CSAMDRGYYGYTF